This T cell receptor (beta chain) was sequenced for a study of T-cell reconstitution after alpha-beta-depleted transplantation in children. Notes on the study in general: Surviving recipient T cells and thymic progenitors accounted for the high day-60 TCRbeta diversity observed in some patients. Expanded clones from the graft, numbering several hundred, reportedly supplied alpha-beta T cells about two months after transplant. At one year after transplant, newly produced T cells mostly accounted for T-cell counts and diversity.

Preparation of the TCRbeta library used unique molecular identifiers. TCRdb reanalysed the PCR reads using MiXCR and keeps one entry per CDR3 protein. The table lists hundreds of thousands of distinct CDR3 sequences, roughly 24% of them singletons. To note about this clonotype: What it binds is unknown.

The receptor's source is a boy in the first two years of life who had a stem cell transplant for acute myeloid leukemia, so the T cells may come from the graft donor. Source: PBMCs, mostly from graft donor cells, taken 360 days after TCRalphabeta/CD19-depleted stem cell transplant.

The CDR3 sequence: CASSLMLSGAGGGSYEQYV. The CDR3 nucleotides read TGTGCCAGCAGCTTAATGTTAAGTGGGGCAGGGGGAGGTTCCTACGAGCAGTACGTC. This sequence joins TRBV7-3 and TRBJ2-7, with D maybe TRBD1 (7 bases). CDR3 length: 19 residues. Trimming stripped 1 base from V and 1 base from J, with 23 bases between. Germline CDR1 SGHTA, CDR2 FQGTGA.